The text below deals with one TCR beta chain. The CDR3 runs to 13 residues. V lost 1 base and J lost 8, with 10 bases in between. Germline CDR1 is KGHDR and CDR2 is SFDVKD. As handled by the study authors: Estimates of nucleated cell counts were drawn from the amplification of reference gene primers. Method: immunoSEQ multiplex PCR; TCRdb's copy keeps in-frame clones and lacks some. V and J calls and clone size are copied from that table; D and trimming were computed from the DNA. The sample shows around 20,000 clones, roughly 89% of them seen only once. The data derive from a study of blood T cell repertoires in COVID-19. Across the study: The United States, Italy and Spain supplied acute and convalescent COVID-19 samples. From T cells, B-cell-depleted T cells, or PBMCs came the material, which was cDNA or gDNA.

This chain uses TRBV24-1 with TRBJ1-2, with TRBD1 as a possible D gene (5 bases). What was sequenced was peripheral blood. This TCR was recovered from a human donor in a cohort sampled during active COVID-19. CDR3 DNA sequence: TGTGCCACCAGTGATTTAAATGCAGGGGGCTACACCTTC. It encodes CATSDLNAGGYTF.